The T cell receptor beta chain under discussion was sequenced for a study of low-dose radiotherapy and immunotherapy resistance in tumors. As for the study in general: Radiation delivery to Cohort 1 consisted of 0.5 Gy per fraction every 2 weeks, summing to 6.5 Gy. A total of 13 Gy over 26 weeks was given to Cohort 2 as 1 Gy per fraction every two weeks.

First-strand cDNA relied on TRAV- and TRBV-specific primers spanning alpha and beta chains. The TCRs were subjected to amplification over about 19 PCR cycles employing a constant-region primer in conjunction with a V-primer adapter. Amplification (by in vitro transcription) was performed on isolated mRNA. TCRdb re-analysed the reads in MiXCR, keeping a single row per CDR3 protein. Here the sample spans approximately 11,000 distinct CDR3 sequences, about 54% being singletons. The patients who were eligible all carried advanced solid tumors that lacked tumor-infiltrating lymphocytes, meaning the tumors were TIL-negative. This receptor was obtained from a human donor with advanced metastatic prostate, ovarian, gallbladder or colorectal cancer (not recorded which). This table probably holds off-target reads from a library built for another chain.

The CDR3 sequence: CASSLSGGDIQYF. Written as DNA, the CDR3 is TGCGCCAGCAGCCTTAGCGGGGGTGACATTCAGTACTTC. This chain joins TRBV5-1 and TRBJ2-4, with 9 bases matching TRBD2. The CDR3 totals 13 residues. In germline, CDR1 is SGHRS, CDR2 YFSETQ. After removal of 4 bases from V and 8 bases from J, the junction contained 4 bases not matched to a gene.